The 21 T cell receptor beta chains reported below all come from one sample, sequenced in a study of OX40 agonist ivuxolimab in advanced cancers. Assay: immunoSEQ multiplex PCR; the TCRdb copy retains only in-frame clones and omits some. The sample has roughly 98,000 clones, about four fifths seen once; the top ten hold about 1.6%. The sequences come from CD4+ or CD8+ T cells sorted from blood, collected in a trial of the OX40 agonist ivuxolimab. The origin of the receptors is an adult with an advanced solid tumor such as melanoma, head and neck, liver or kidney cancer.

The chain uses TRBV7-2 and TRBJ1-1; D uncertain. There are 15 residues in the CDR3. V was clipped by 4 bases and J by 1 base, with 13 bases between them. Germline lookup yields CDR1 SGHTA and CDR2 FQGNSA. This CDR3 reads CASSSSRVGNTEAFF. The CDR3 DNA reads TGTGCCAGCAGCTCCTCACGGGTCGGGAACACTGAAGCTTTCTTT.

In DNA, the CDR3 is TGCGCCAGCAGCTGGGGACAGGCGAACACTGAAGCTTTCTTT. Residues: CASSWGQANTEAFF. The chain joins TRBV5-1 to TRBJ1-1; 8 bases agree with TRBD1. CDR1 and CDR2 from the germline V gene are SGHRS and YFSETQ. The ends lost 3 bases at V and 1 base at J; junction bases unmatched: 2. The CDR3 covers 14 residues. The whole variable domain, remainder taken from reference TRBV5-1 and TRBJ1-1, is KAGVTQTPRYLIKTRGQQVTLSCSPISGHRSVSWYQQTPGQGLQFLFEYFSETQRNKGNFPGRFSGRQFSNSRSEMNVSTLELGDSALYLCASSWGQANTEAFFGQGTRLTVV.

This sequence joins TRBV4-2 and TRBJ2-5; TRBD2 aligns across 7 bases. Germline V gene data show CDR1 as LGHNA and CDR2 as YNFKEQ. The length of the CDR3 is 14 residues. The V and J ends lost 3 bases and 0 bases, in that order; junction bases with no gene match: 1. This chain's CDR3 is CASSQGGDQETQYF. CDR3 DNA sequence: TGTGCCAGCAGCCAGGGGGGGGACCAAGAGACCCAGTACTTC.

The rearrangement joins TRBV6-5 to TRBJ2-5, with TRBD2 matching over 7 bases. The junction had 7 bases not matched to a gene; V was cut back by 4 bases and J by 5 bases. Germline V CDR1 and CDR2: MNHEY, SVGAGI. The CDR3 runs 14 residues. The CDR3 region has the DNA TGTGCCAGCAGTTCTGGGGGGGGGTGGGAGACCCAGTACTTC. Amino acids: CASSSGGGWETQYF.

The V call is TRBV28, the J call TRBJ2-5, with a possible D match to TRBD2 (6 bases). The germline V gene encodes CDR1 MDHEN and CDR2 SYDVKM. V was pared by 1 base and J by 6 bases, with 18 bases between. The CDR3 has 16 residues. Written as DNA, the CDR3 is TGTGCCAGCAGTTTATTGGGGGGTGGGATCAAGAAGACCCAGTACTTC. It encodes CASSLLGGGIKKTQYF.

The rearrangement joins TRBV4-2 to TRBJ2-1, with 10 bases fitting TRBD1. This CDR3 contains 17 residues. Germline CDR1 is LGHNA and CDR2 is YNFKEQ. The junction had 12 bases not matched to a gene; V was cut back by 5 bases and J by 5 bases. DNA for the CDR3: TGTGCCAGCAGCAAGGGGGTACTAGGGACAGGGGACAATGAGCAGTTCTTC. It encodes CASSKGVLGTGDNEQFF.

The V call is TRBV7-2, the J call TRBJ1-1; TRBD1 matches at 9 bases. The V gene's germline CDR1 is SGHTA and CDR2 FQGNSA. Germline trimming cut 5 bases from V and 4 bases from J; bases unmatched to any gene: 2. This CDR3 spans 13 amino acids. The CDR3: CASSLDRGTEAFF. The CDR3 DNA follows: TGTGCCAGCAGCCTGGACAGGGGCACTGAAGCTTTCTTT. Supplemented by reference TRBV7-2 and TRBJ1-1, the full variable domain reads GAGVSQSPSNKVTEKGKDVELRCDPISGHTALYWYRQSLGQGLEFLIYFQGNSAPDKSGLPSDRFSAERTGGSVSTLTIQRTQQEDSAVYLCASSLDRGTEAFFGQGTRLTVV.

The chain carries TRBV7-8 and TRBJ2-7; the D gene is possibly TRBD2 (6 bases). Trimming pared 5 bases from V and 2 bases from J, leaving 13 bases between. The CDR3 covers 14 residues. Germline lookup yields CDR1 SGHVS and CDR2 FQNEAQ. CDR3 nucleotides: TGTGCCAGCAGCCGACGACTAGAACCCTACGAGCAGTACTTC. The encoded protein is CASSRRLEPYEQYF.

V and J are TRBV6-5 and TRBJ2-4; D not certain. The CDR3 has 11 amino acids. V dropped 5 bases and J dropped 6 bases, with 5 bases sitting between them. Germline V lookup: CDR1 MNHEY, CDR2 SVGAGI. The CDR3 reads CASSDTNIQYF. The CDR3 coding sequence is TGTGCCAGCAGTGATACAAACATTCAGTACTTC.

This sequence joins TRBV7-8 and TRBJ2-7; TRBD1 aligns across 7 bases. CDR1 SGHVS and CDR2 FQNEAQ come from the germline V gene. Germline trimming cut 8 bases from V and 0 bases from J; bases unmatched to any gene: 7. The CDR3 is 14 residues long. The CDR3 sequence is CASGFRDSSYEQYF. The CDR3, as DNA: TGTGCCAGCGGATTCCGGGACAGCTCCTACGAGCAGTACTTC.

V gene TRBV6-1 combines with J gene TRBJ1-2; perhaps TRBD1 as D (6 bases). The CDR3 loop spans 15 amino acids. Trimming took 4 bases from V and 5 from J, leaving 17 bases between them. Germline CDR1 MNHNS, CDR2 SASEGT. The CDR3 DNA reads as TGTGCCAGCAGTGCCCAACCGGGACACAGGTATGGCTACACCTTC. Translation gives CASSAQPGHRYGYTF.

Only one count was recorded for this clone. The CDR3 DNA sequence: TGTGCCAGCAAAACAGGGGCCACTAACTATGGCTACACCTTC. Protein product: CASKTGATNYGYTF. The chain recombines TRBV28 with TRBJ1-2; the match to TRBD1 covers 7 bases. Germline CDR1 and CDR2: MDHEN and SYDVKM. The CDR3 spans 14 residues. The V segment lost 7 bases and the J segment 0 bases; nucleotides outside the gene matches: 5.

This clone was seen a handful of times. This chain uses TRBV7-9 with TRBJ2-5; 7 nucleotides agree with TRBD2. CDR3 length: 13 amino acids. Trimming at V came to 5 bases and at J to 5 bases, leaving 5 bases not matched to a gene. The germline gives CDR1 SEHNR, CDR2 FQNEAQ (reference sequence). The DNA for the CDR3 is TGTGCCAGCAGCCCAGGACTAGGGGAGACCCAGTACTTC. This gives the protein CASSPGLGETQYF.

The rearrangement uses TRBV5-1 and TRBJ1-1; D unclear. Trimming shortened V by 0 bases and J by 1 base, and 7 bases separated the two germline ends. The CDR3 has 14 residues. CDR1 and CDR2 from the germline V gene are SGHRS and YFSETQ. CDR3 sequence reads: CASSLGSANTEAFF. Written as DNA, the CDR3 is TGCGCCAGCAGCTTGGGGTCAGCGAACACTGAAGCTTTCTTT.

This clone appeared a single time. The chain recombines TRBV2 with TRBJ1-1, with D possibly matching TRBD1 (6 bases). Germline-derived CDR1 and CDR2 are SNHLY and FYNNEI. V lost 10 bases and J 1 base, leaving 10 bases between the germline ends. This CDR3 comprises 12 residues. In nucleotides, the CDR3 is TGTGCCAACGACAGGAAGAACACTGAAGCTTTCTTT. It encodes CANDRKNTEAFF.

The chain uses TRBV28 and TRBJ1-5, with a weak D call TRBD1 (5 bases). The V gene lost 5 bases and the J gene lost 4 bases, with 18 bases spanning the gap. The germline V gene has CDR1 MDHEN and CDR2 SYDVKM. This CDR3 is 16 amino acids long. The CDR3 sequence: CASSPLGSGLNQPQHF. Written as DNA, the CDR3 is TGTGCCAGCAGTCCTTTAGGTTCGGGACTGAATCAGCCCCAGCATTTT.

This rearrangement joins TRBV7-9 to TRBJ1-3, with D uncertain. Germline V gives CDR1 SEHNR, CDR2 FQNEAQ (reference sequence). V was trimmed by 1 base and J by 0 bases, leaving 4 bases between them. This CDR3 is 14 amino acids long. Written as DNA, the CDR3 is TGTGCCAGCAGCTTAGGGGTCTCTGGAAACACCATATATTTT. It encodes CASSLGVSGNTIYF.

CDR3 nucleotides: TGTGCCAGTAGTAGGACAGGAGCGAATCAGCCCCAGCATTTT. Translating it yields CASSRTGANQPQHF. The genes are TRBV19 and TRBJ1-5; 7 nucleotides align to TRBD1. The germline V gene has CDR1 LNHDA and CDR2 SQIVND (reference sequence). The CDR3 totals 14 residues. J gave up 4 bases and V 4 bases, and 4 bases lay outside the gene matches.

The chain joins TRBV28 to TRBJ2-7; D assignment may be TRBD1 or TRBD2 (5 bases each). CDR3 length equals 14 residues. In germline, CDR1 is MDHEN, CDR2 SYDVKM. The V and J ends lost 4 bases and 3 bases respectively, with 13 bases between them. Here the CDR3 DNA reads TGTGCCAGCAGTTCCGGGGACGCAGTCTACGAGCAGTACTTC. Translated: CASSSGDAVYEQYF.

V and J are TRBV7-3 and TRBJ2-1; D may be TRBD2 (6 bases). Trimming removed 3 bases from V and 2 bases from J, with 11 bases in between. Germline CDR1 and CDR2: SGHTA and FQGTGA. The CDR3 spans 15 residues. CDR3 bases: TGTGCCAGCAGCTTCTACGGGAGAACCTACAATGAGCAGTTCTTC. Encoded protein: CASSFYGRTYNEQFF.

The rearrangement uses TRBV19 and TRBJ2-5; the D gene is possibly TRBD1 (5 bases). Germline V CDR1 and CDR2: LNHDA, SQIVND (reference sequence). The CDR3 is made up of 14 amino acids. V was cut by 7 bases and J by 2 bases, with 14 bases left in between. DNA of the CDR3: TGTGCCAGTAATACAGGACCGAAACAAGAGACCCAGTACTTC. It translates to CASNTGPKQETQYF.